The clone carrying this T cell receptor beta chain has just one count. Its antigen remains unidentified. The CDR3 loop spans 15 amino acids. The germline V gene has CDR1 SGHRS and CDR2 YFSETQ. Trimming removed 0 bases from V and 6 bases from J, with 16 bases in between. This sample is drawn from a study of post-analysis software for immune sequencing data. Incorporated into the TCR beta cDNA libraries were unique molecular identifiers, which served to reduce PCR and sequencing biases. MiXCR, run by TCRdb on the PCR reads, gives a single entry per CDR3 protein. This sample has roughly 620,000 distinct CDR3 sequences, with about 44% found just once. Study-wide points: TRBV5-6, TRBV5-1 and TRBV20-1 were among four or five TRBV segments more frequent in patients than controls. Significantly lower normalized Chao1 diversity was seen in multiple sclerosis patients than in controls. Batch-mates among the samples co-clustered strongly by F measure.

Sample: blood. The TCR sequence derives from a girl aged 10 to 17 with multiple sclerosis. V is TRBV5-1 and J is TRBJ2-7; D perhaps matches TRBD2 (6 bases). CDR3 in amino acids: CASSLGVIGGTEQYF. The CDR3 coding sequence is TGCGCCAGCAGCTTGGGCGTAATTGGAGGGACCGAGCAGTACTTC.